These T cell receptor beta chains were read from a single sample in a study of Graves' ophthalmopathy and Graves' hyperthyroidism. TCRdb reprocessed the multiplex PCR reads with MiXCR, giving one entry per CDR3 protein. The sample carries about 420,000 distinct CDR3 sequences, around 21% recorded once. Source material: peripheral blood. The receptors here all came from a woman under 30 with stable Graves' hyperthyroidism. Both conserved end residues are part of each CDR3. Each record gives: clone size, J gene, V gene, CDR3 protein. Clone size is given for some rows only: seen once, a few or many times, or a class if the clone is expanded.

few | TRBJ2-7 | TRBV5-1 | CASSLEGQVNGEQYF
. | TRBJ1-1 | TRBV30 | CAWTLSRGGAEAFF
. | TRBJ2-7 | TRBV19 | CASSTRDSFGEQYF
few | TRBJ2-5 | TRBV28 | CASSSPGTGAETQYF
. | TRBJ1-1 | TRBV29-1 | CSVGYGTGTEAFF
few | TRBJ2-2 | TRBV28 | CASSFPGGLTGELFF
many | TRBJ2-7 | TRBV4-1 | CASSQEGFTSYEQYF
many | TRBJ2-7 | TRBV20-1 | CSATNRVVVSYEQYF
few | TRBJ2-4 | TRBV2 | CASSERYYLSNIKYF
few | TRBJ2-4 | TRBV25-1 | CASSDMTSGRGNIKYF
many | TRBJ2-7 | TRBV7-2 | CASRGRGREQYF
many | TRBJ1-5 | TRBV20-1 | CSARETGGRNQPQHF